These T cell receptor beta chains were read from a single sample in a study of blood T cell repertoires in COVID-19. Using immunoSEQ multiplex PCR, the repertoire was profiled, and TCRdb retains in-frame clones only, with some absent. The sample has more than 95,000 clones; around 76% are singletons. The specimen was peripheral blood. All receptors come from a man older than 75 with COVID-19, enrolled during active disease. CDR3s include the opening cysteine and the closing phenylalanine or tryptophan. The D gene is left open where the match is weak. For some rows the clone size is stated as once, few or many, or as a class when expanded; others skip it.

>-|-|TRBV14|TRBJ1-1
TGTGCCAGCAGCCCCCTCCTGGGGGGGCGGGGGGGCACTGAAGCTTTCTTT
CASSPLLGGRGGTEAFF
>-|-|TRBV10-3|TRBJ2-7
TGTGCCATCAGTAATCACAGGGTATACGAGCAGTACTTC
CAISNHRVYEQYF
>TRBD1|-|TRBV7-8|TRBJ2-1
TGTGCCAGCAGCCTAATGACAGGGTACTACAATGAGCAGTTCTTC
CASSLMTGYYNEQFF
>TRBD1|-|TRBV18|TRBJ2-1
TGTGCCAGCTCAACGCCAACCGGACAGGGTACCTACAATGAGCAGTTCTTC
CASSTPTGQGTYNEQFF
>-|-|TRBV7-9|TRBJ2-5
TGTGCCAGCAGCAGCGCCGGGACATATCAAGAGACCCAGTACTTC
CASSSAGTYQETQYF
>-|-|TRBV14|TRBJ1-2
TGTGCCAGCAGCCAAGATTATAACTATGGCTACACCTTC
CASSQDYNYGYTF
>-|-|TRBV7-9|TRBJ1-1
TGTGCCAGCAGTCCGGGGAGGACTGAAGCTTTCTTT
CASSPGRTEAFF
>TRBD2|-|TRBV7-8|TRBJ2-5
TGTGCCAGCAGCTTAGTGGGACTAGCGAGACAAGAGACCCAGTACTTC
CASSLVGLARQETQYF
>-|once|TRBV4-3|TRBJ1-1
TGCGCCAGCAGCCAATGGTGGGGGGAGAACACTGAAGCTTTCTTT
CASSQWWGENTEAFF
>-|many|TRBV7-6|TRBJ2-7
TGTGCCAGCAGCTTAGGGGGGCTAGTCTCCTACGAGCAGTACTTC
CASSLGGLVSYEQYF
>-|-|TRBV11-2|TRBJ2-7
TGTGCCAGCAGCTTTAACCCCCGACAGGACTACGAGCAGTACTTC
CASSFNPRQDYEQYF
>-|-|TRBV7-9|TRBJ1-1
TGTGCCAGCAGCTTAGGGCAGAAAGAAGCTTTCTTT
CASSLGQKEAFF
>-|few|TRBV18|TRBJ1-4
TGTGCCAGCTCCGAGTCCCGGGACTTGGGCGAAAAACTGTTTTTT
CASSESRDLGEKLFF
>TRBD1|-|TRBV28|TRBJ1-1
TGTGCCAGCAGTGTCGGGACAGGCGGGCTGCGTAACACTGAAGCTTTCTTT
CASSVGTGGLRNTEAFF
>TRBD2|few|TRBV7-6|TRBJ2-2
TGTGCCAGCAGCTTAAGTATAGCGGGCAGCGCGAACACCGGGGAGCTGTTTTTT
CASSLSIAGSANTGELFF
>-|few|TRBV28|TRBJ1-2
TGTGCCAGCTCAGGGGCAAGGGGCTACACCTTC
CASSGARGYTF
>-|-|TRBV29-1|TRBJ1-1
TGCAGCGCTGCATCAGGTGGGAACACTGAAGCTTTCTTT
CSAASGGNTEAFF
>-|few|TRBV7-2|TRBJ1-2
TGTGCCAGCAGCTCCGGGGGGGGAAGAGGCTACACCTTC
CASSSGGGRGYTF
>-|-|TRBV5-4|TRBJ2-3
TGTGCCAGCAGTCGTGACAGGACAGATACGCAGTATTTT
CASSRDRTDTQYF
>TRBD2|-|TRBV28|TRBJ2-3
TGTGCCAGCAAACCAGGTCACGGGAGGTTGACAGATACGCAGTATTTT
CASKPGHGRLTDTQYF
>TRBD1|many|TRBV6-5|TRBJ1-2
TGTGCCAGCAGTTCAGGGGGGTACGGCTACACCTTC
CASSSGGYGYTF
>TRBD1|-|TRBV6-5|TRBJ1-4
TGTGCCAGCAGCTACTCGGGACAGAGCTATGAAAAACTGTTTTTT
CASSYSGQSYEKLFF
>-|-|TRBV6-2/TRBV6-3|TRBJ1-4
TGTGCCAGCAGTCAAAACCGCCTACAGGGTTACGGAGAAAAACTGTTTTTT
CASSQNRLQGYGEKLFF
>-|-|TRBV5-6|TRBJ1-3
TGTGCCAGCAGCGGCGGAAACACCATATATTTT
CASSGGNTIYF
>TRBD1|-|TRBV7-2|TRBJ2-3
TGTGCCAGCAGCTGGGACAGGGGGGCAGATACGCAGTATTTT
CASSWDRGADTQYF
>-|-|TRBV6-6|TRBJ1-5
TGTGCCAGCAGTTTAGATAGCAATCAGCCCCAGCATTTT
CASSLDSNQPQHF
>-|-|TRBV7-9|TRBJ1-4
TGTGCCAGCAGCTTACAGGGCGCCCGGGAAAAACTGTTTTTT
CASSLQGAREKLFF
>-|-|TRBV21-1|TRBJ2-7
TGTGCCAGGCGACTAGCGGGGAAGGGGTCCTACGAGCAGTACTTC
CARRLAGKGSYEQYF
>-|-|TRBV3-1/TRBV3-2|TRBJ2-1
TGTGCCAGCAGTCGCGGGGATGAGCAGTTCTTC
CASSRGDEQFF